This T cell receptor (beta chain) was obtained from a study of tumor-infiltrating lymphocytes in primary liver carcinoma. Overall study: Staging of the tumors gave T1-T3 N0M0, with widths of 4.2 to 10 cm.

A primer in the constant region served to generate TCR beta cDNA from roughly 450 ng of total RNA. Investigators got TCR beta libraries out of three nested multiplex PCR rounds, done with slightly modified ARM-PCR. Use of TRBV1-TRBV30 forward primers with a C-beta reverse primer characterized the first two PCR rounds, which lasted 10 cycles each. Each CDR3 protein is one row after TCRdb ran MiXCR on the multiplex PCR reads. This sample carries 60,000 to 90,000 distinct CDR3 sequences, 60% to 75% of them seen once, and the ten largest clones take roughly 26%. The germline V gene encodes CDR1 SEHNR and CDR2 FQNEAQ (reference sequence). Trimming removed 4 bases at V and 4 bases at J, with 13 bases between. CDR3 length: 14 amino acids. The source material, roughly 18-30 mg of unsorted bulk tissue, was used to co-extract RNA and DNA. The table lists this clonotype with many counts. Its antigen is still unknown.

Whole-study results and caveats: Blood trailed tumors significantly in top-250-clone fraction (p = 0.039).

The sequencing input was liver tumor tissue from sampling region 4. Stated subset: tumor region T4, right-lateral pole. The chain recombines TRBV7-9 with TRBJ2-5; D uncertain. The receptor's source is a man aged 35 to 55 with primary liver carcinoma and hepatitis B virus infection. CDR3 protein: CASSSASVAETQYF. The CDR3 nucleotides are TGTGCCAGCAGCTCGGCCAGCGTGGCAGAGACCCAGTACTTC.